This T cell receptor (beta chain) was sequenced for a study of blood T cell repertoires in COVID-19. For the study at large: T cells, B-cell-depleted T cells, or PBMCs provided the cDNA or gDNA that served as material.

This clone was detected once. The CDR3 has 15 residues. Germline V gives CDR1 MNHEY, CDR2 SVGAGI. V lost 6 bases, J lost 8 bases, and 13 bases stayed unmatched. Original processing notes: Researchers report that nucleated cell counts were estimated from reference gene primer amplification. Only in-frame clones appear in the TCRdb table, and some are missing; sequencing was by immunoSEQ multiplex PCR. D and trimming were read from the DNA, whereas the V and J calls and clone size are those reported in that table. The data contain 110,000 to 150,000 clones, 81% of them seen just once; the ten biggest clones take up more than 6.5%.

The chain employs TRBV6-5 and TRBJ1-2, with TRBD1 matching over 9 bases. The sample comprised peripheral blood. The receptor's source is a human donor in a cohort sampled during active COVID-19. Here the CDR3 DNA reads TGTGCCAGCAGACAAACAGGGGGCGGAACTAAAGGCTACACCTTC. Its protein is CASRQTGGGTKGYTF.